One and the same sample provided the 15 T cell receptor beta chains below, sequenced in a study of shared clonotypes between healthy human individuals. Measured with immunoSEQ multiplex PCR; TCRdb has only the in-frame clones, and not every one. This table has about 770,000 clones, 72% appearing once. Source material: memory CD4+ T cells sorted from blood. Noted subset: CD45RA-negative fraction. The receptors were sampled from a woman aged 25 to 45 in good health.

The gene calls are TRBV11-2 and TRBJ2-3; D is possibly TRBD2 (7 bases). V shed 7 bases and J shed 2 bases, with 22 bases lying between them. This CDR3 has 17 amino acids. Germline CDR1 reads SGHAT; CDR2 reads FQNNGV. This chain's CDR3 is CASTDYRASGNTDTQYF. CDR3 in DNA: TGTGCCAGCACCGATTACAGGGCTAGCGGAAACACAGATACGCAGTATTTT.

The rearrangement uses TRBV25-1 and TRBJ2-2; D ambiguous. The V end lost 5 bases, the J end lost 3 bases, and 16 bases lay between the germline ends. Looked up from germline, CDR1 is MGHDK and CDR2 is SYGVNS. This CDR3 region has 16 residues. The CDR3 loop is CASSTRRHGDTGELFF. The CDR3, as DNA: TGTGCCAGCAGTACCCGTCGACATGGGGACACCGGGGAGCTGTTTTTT.

J is TRBJ1-3 and V is TRBV18, with D possibly TRBD1 on 5 matching bases. Looked up from germline, CDR1 is KGHSH and CDR2 is LQKENI. This CDR3 contains 15 residues. Trimming left V 3 bases short and J 0 bases short, with 9 bases between. This CDR3 is CASSPSTDSGNTIYF. In DNA, the CDR3 is TGTGCCAGCTCACCTTCGACAGACTCTGGAAACACCATATATTTT.

V usage is TRBV29-1 and J usage is TRBJ2-1, with D perhaps TRBD1 (5 bases). Germline values: CDR1 SQVTM, CDR2 ANQGSEA. V was pared by 4 bases and J by 0 bases, with 10 bases between. This CDR3 comprises 14 residues. The CDR3 sequence is CSVAWTTSYNEQFF. The CDR3 region has the DNA TGCAGCGTTGCATGGACAACCTCCTACAATGAGCAGTTCTTC.

The chain's CDR3 is CASSYSGGGDVYEQYF. CDR3 in DNA: TGTGCCAGCAGTTACTCGGGCGGGGGCGATGTCTACGAGCAGTACTTC. The chain joins TRBV6-5 to TRBJ2-7; D perhaps matches TRBD2 (7 bases). CDR1 is MNHEY, CDR2 SVGAGI, per germline. V dropped 0 bases and J dropped 3 bases, with 15 bases sitting between them. CDR3 length: 16 amino acids.

V is TRBV21-1 and J is TRBJ2-7; TRBD2, as called in the table, went unchecked against the DNA. TRBV21-1 is tagged as a pseudogene. The CDR3 has 17 residues. The CDR3 sequence: CASSPRRLADSSYEQYF. The CDR3 region has the DNA TGTGCCAGCAGCCCCCGCCGACTAGCAGACAGCTCCTACGAGCAGTACTTC.

This clone was seen only once. The V and J genes are TRBV5-1 and TRBJ2-3; D might be TRBD2 (5 bases). The CDR3 sequence is 13 residues long. Between the trimmed V and J ends, which lost 4 bases and 6 bases, there was a span of 12 bases. Germline V gene data show CDR1 as SGHRS and CDR2 as YFSETQ. The CDR3 DNA follows: TGCGCCAGCAGCCCGCACGGCGGGGATACGCAGTATTTT. Encoded protein: CASSPHGGDTQYF.

This clone was seen a few times. The chain employs TRBV6-1 and TRBJ1-1; D might be TRBD1 (5 bases). Trimming took 7 bases from V and 4 from J, leaving 13 bases between them. CDR3 size: 13 residues. Per germline, CDR1 MNHNS and CDR2 SASEGT. The CDR3 protein is CASTPGSPTEAFF. The CDR3 DNA sequence: TGTGCCAGCACCCCAGGGTCGCCCACTGAAGCTTTCTTT.

This clone was seen a few times. This chain joins TRBV28 and TRBJ2-4; D is possibly TRBD2 (6 bases). The length of the CDR3 is 17 residues. Per the germline V gene, CDR1 is MDHEN and CDR2 is SYDVKM. V was cut by 3 bases and J by 0 bases, with 15 bases left in between. This chain's CDR3 is CASSFLFGAGAKNIQYF. As DNA, the CDR3 is TGTGCCAGCAGTTTCCTCTTCGGAGCGGGAGCCAAAAACATTCAGTACTTC.

This CDR3 is CASSLSGSSDTQYF. Written as DNA, the CDR3 is TGTGCCAGCAGCTTATCCGGGAGTTCAGATACGCAGTATTTT. The J gene is TRBJ2-3, the V gene TRBV7-3; D perhaps matches TRBD2 (6 bases). V gave up 2 bases and J gave up 4 bases, with 10 bases separating them. Germline loops: CDR1 SGHTA, CDR2 FQGTGA. The CDR3 has 14 residues.

The CDR3 spells CASSLVQKNTQYF. CDR3 bases: TGTGCCAGCAGCTTAGTCCAGAAGAATACGCAGTATTTT. The chain employs TRBV7-2 and TRBJ2-3; D not resolved. CDR1 is SGHTA and CDR2 is FQGNSA in the germline V gene. Trimming stripped 1 base from V and 7 bases from J, with 9 bases between. The CDR3 covers 13 residues.

This clone was found a few times. J is TRBJ2-7 and V is TRBV19; D could derive from TRBD1 or TRBD2 (5 bases each). Germline CDR1 is LNHDA and CDR2 is SQIVND (reference sequence). Trimming took 6 bases from V and 3 from J, leaving 18 bases between them. The CDR3 extends over 15 amino acids. The CDR3 loop is CASRIKAGTSYEQYF. The CDR3 DNA follows: TGTGCCAGTAGAATAAAGGCAGGGACGAGCTACGAGCAGTACTTC.

The chain employs TRBV10-3 and TRBJ1-3; D is unresolved. This CDR3 has 13 amino acids. The germline gives CDR1 ENHRY, CDR2 SYGVKD. Trimming removed 6 bases from V and 3 bases from J, with 9 bases in between. CDR3 sequence reads: CAIRGDGGNTIYF. The CDR3 coding sequence is TGTGCCATCAGAGGAGACGGTGGAAACACCATATATTTT.

The chain has TRBV29-1 and TRBJ2-3; D is unresolved. The V gene lost 4 bases and the J gene lost 0 bases, with 14 bases spanning the gap. CDR3 length equals 15 residues. Germline CDR1 SQVTM, CDR2 ANQGSEA. The CDR3 loop reads CSVVVGGTSTDTQYF. The CDR3 coding sequence is TGCAGCGTTGTGGTTGGCGGAACTAGCACAGATACGCAGTATTTT.

Notes on this clone: In the same sample, other DNA sequences code for this CDR3. The rearrangement joins TRBV5-1 to TRBJ2-5; TRBD2 might be the D (5 bases). The CDR3 length is 15 residues. Trimming stripped 0 bases from V and 2 bases from J, with 11 bases between. CDR1 is SGHRS, CDR2 YFSETQ, per germline. The CDR3 DNA is TGCGCCAGCAGCTTGGGAGGAAGCGGACAAGAGACCCAGTACTTC. It is translated as CASSLGGSGQETQYF.